The clone carrying this TCR beta chain was found many times. Amplification of TCR beta CDR3 regions was performed using RNA transcripts as template. HTBI primers were used for first-round RT-PCR of the TCR CDR3. One entry per CDR3 protein, called by TCRdb with MiXCR from the multiplex PCR reads. The profile shows about 410,000 distinct CDR3 sequences, roughly 15% of them singletons. This sample was taken from a study of T cells in Graves' hyperthyroidism and ophthalmopathy. Germline V lookup: CDR1 SQVTM, CDR2 ANQGSEA. Trimming took 6 bases from V and 5 from J, leaving 14 bases between them. This CDR3 has 12 amino acids.

The sequenced material came from blood. The TCR comes from a woman aged 25-40 years with Graves' ophthalmopathy. The gene calls are TRBV29-1 and TRBJ2-7, with TRBD1 as a possible D gene (5 bases). This chain's CDR3 is CSVSKGLDEQYF. As DNA, the CDR3 is TGCAGCGTGAGTAAGGGGTTGGACGAGCAGTACTTC.